The T cell receptor beta chain described here comes from a study of blood T cell repertoires in COVID-19. Overall study: Whether acute or convalescent, the COVID-19 samples came from the United States, Italy and Spain. T cells, B-cell-depleted T cells, or PBMCs provided the cDNA or gDNA that served as material.

The CDR3 has 15 amino acids. The junction had 5 bases not matched to a gene; V was cut back by 4 bases and J by 3 bases. Germline lookup yields CDR1 KGHSH and CDR2 LQKENI. In the original analysis: Cell counts per sample came from amplifying reference gene primers. Assay used: immunoSEQ multiplex PCR; TCRdb lists only in-frame clones, some missing. V and J calls and clone size are given by that table; D and trimming were obtained from the DNA. The data hold over 75,000 clones, with roughly 84% observed a single time. The clonotype comes from a man between 70 and 80 years old with acute or convalescent COVID-19. The sequenced sample consisted of peripheral blood. The chain combines TRBV18 with TRBJ2-7, with 11 bases that match TRBD1. The CDR3 protein is CASSRTGQGGYEQYV. DNA of the CDR3: TGTGCCAGCTCACGAACGGGACAGGGGGGCTACGAGCAGTACGTC.